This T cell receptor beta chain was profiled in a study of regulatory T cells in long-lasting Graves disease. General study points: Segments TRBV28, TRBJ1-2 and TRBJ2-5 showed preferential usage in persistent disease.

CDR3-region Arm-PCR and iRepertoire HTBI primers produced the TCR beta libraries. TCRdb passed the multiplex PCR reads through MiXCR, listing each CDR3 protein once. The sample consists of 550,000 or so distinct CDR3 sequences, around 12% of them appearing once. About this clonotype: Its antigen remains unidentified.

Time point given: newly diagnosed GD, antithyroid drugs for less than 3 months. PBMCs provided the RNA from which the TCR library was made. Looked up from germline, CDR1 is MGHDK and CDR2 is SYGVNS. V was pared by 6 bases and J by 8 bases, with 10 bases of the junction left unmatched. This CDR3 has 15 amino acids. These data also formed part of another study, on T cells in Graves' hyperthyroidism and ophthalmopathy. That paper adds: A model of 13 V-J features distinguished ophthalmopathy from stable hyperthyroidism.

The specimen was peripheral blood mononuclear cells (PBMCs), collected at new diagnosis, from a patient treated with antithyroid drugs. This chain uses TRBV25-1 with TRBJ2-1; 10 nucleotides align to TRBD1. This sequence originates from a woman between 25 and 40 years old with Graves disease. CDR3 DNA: TGTGCCAGCAGACAGTTTGAGGACAGGGGGTATGAGCAGTTCTTC. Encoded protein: CASRQFEDRGYEQFF.